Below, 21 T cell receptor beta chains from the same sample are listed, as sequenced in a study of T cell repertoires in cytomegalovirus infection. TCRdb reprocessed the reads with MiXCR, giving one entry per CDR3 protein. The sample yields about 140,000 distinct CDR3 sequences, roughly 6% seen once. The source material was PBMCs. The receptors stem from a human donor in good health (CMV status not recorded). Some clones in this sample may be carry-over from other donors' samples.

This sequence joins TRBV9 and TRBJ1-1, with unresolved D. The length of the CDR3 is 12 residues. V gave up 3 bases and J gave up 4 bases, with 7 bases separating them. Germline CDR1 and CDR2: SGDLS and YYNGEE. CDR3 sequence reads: CASSAEGTEAFF. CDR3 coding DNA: TGTGCCAGCAGCGCCGAAGGCACTGAAGCTTTCTTT. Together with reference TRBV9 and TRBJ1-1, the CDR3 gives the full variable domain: DSGVTQTPKHLITATGQRVTLRCSPRSGDLSVYWYQQSLDQGLQFLIQYYNGEERAKGNILERFSAQQFPDLHSELNLSSLELGDSALYFCASSAEGTEAFFGQGTRLTVV.

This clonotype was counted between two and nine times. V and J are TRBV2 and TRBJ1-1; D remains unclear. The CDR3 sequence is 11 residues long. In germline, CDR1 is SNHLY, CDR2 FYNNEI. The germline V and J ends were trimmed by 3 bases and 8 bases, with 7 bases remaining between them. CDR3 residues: CASSESLEAFF. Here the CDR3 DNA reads TGTGCCAGCAGTGAGTCTCTAGAAGCTTTCTTT.

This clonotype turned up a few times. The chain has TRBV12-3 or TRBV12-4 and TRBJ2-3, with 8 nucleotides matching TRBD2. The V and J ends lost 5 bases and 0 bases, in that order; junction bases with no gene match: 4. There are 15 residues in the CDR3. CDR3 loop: CASSPRGVSTDTQYF. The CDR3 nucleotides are TGTGCCAGCAGTCCGCGGGGGGTTAGCACAGATACGCAGTATTTT.

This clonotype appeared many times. CDR3 protein: CSASRLAGDPFGWTDTQYF. CDR3 in DNA: TGCAGTGCTAGTCGACTAGCGGGGGATCCTTTTGGCTGGACAGATACGCAGTATTTT. J is TRBJ2-3 and V is TRBV20-1; 12 bases fit TRBD2. Germline lookup yields CDR1 DFQATT and CDR2 SNEGSKA (reference sequence). The trim removed 3 bases at V and 3 bases at J, leaving 16 bases unmatched. The CDR3 contains 19 residues.

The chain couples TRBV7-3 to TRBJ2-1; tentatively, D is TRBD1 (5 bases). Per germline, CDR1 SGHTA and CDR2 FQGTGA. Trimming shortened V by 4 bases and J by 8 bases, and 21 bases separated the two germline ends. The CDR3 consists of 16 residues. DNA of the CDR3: TGTGCCAGCAGCTCTAGGTCGGCAGGGTTTGTCGATGAGCAGTTCTTC. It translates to CASSSRSAGFVDEQFF.

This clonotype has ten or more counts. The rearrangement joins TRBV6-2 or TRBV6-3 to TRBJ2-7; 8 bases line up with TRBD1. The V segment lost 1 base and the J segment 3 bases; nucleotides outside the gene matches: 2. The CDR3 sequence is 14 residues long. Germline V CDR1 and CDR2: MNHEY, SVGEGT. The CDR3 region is CASSYWTGNYEQYF. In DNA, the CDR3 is TGTGCCAGCAGTTACTGGACAGGGAACTACGAGCAGTACTTC.

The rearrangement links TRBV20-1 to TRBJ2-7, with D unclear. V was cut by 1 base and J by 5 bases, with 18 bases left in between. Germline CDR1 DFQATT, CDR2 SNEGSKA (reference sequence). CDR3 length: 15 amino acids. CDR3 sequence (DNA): TGCAGTGCTAGAGGTCCGACACCGATGGTCGACGAGCAGTACTTC. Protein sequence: CSARGPTPMVDEQYF.

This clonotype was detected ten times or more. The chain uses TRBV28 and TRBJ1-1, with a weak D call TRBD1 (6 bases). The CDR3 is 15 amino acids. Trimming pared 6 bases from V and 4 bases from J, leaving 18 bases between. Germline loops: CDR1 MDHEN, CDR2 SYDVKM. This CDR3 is CASSTQGGVFTEAFF. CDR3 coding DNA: TGTGCCAGCAGCACACAGGGAGGGGTCTTCACTGAAGCTTTCTTT.

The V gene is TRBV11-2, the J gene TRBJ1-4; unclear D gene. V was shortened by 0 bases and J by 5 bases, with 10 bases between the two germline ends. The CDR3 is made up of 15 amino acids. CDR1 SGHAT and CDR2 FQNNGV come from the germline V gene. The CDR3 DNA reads TGTGCCAGCAGCTTAGATCCTAACCCGAATGAAAAACTGTTTTTT. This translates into CASSLDPNPNEKLFF.

Written as DNA, the CDR3 is TGTGCCACGCACCTTGGGACAAGGGACTATGGCTACACCTTC. It is translated as CATHLGTRDYGYTF. The chain employs TRBV24-1 and TRBJ1-2, with D perhaps TRBD1 (6 bases). Germline values: CDR1 KGHDR, CDR2 SFDVKD. CDR3 length: 14 amino acids. V was pared by 10 bases and J by 3 bases, with 17 bases between.

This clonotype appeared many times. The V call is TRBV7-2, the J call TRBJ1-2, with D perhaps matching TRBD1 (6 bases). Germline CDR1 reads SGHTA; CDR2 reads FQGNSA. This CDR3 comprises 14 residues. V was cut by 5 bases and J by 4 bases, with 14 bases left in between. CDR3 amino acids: CASSVQGTSYGYTF. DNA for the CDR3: TGTGCCAGCAGCGTACAGGGTACGTCCTATGGCTACACCTTC.

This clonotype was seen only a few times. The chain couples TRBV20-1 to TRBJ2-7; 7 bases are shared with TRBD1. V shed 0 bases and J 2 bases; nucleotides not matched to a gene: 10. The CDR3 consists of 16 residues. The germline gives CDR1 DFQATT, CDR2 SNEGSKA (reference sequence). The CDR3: CSARDRRQGPTYEQYF. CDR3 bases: TGCAGTGCTAGAGATCGGCGACAGGGACCTACCTACGAGCAGTACTTC.

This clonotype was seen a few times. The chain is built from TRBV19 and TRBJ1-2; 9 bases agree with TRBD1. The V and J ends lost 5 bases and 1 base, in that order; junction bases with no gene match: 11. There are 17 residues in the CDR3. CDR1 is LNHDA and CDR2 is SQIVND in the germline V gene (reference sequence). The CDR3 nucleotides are TGTGCCAGTAGTTCGACATGGACAGGGGCTCTTAACTATGGCTACACCTTC. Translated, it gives CASSSTWTGALNYGYTF.

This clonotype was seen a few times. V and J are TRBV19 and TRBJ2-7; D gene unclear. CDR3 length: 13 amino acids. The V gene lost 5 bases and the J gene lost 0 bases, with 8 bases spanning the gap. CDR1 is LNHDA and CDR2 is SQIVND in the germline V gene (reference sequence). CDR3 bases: TGTGCCAGTAGTCTTAGAGTCTCCTACGAGCAGTACTTC. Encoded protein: CASSLRVSYEQYF.

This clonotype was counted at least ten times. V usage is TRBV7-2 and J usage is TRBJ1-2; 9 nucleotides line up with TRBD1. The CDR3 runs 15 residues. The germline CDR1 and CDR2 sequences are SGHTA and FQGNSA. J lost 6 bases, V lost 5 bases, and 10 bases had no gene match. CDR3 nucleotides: TGTGCCAGCAGCCCGGGGACGGACAGGGGCCATGGCTACACCTTC. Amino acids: CASSPGTDRGHGYTF.

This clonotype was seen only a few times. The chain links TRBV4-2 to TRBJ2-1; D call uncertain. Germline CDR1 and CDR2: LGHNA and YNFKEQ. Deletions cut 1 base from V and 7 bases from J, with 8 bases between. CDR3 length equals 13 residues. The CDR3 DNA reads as TGTGCCAGCAGCCAAGTTAGGGCGAATGAGCAGTTCTTC. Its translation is CASSQVRANEQFF.

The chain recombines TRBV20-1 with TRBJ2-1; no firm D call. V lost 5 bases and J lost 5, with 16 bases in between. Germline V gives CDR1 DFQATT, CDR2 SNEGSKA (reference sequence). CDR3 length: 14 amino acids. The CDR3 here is CSARPGQSHNEQFF. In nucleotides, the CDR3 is TGCAGTGCTCGCCCCGGGCAGTCCCACAATGAGCAGTTCTTC.

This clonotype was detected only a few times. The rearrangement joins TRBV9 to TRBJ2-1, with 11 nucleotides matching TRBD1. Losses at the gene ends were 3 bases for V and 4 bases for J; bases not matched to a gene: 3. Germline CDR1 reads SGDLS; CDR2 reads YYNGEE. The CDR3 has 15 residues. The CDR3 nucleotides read TGTGCCAGCAGCGCCGGGACAGGGGGTTACAATGAGCAGTTCTTC. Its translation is CASSAGTGGYNEQFF. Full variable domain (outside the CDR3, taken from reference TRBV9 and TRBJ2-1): DSGVTQTPKHLITATGQRVTLRCSPRSGDLSVYWYQQSLDQGLQFLIQYYNGEERAKGNILERFSAQQFPDLHSELNLSSLELGDSALYFCASSAGTGGYNEQFFGPGTRLTVL.

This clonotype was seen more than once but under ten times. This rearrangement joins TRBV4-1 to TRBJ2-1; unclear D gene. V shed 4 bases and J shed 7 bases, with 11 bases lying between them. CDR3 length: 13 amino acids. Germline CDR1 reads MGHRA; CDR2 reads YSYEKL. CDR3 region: CASSPTSRNEQFF. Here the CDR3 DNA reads TGCGCCAGCAGCCCCACCTCAAGGAATGAGCAGTTCTTC.

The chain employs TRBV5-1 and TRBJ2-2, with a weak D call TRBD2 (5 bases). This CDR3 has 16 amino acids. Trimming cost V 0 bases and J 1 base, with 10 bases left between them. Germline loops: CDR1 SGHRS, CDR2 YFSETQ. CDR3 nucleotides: TGCGCCAGCAGCTTGGACGGGGATATGAACACCGGGGAGCTGTTTTTT. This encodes CASSLDGDMNTGELFF.

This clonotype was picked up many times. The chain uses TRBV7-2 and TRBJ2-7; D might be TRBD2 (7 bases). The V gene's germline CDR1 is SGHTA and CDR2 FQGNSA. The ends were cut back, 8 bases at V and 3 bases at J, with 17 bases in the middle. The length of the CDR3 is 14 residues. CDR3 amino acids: CASGLGGGVYEQYF. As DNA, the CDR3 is TGTGCCAGCGGTCTGGGGGGGGGCGTCTACGAGCAGTACTTC.